The 12 T cell receptor beta chains below were found in one sample sequenced in a study of graft-versus-host responses after intestinal transplantation. These receptors' targets are unknown. Assay used: immunoSEQ multiplex PCR; TCRdb lists only in-frame clones, some missing. The repertoire holds some 120,000 clones, with around 94% as singletons. Here the sequenced sample was unstimulated CD4+ T cells sorted from spleen or lymph node cells, taken before intestinal transplant. These receptors were taken from a human donor who received an intestinal transplant.

The chain employs TRBV6-6 and TRBJ1-2; 8 nucleotides align to TRBD1. The V segment lost 2 bases and the J segment 8 bases; nucleotides outside the gene matches: 7. Germline V lookup: CDR1 MNHNY, CDR2 SVGAGI (reference sequence). The CDR3 is 14 residues long. Here the CDR3 DNA reads TGTGCCAGCAGTTACGTCCAGGGGGCGGGAGGCTACACCTTC. Amino acid sequence: CASSYVQGAGGYTF.

The J gene is TRBJ2-5, the V gene TRBV4-2; TRBD1 aligns across 7 bases. The better agreement between TRBJ2-7 and the DNA end casts doubt on the J call. Germline CDR1 LGHNA, CDR2 YNFKEQ. The CDR3 is 18 amino acids. CDR3 in amino acids: CASSHLWSPQDRTYEQYF. In DNA, the CDR3 is TGTGCCAGCAGCCACTTATGGTCCCCCCAGGACAGGACCTACGAGCAGTACTTC.

The chain couples TRBV7-2 to TRBJ2-7; D is possibly TRBD2 (5 bases). The V gene's germline CDR1 is SGHTA and CDR2 FQGNSA. This CDR3 spans 14 amino acids. V was trimmed by 5 bases and J by 7 bases, leaving 18 bases between them. For the CDR3, the DNA is TGTGCCAGCAGCCCCCTCCGGGGTTCCCTGGAGCAGTACTTC. This codes for CASSPLRGSLEQYF.

This CDR3 is CASSPGQGLEQYF. The CDR3 DNA reads TGTGCCAGTAGTCCGGGACAGGGACTAGAGCAGTACTTC. The chain combines TRBV19 with TRBJ2-7; 9 nucleotides align to TRBD1. Per germline, CDR1 LNHDA and CDR2 SQIVND (reference sequence). The CDR3 runs to 13 residues. Trimming cost V 5 bases and J 7 bases; bases outside gene matches: 6.

The CDR3 DNA is TGCAGCGTCGGGACAGGGAGCTCCTACGAGCAGTACTTC. Amino acid sequence: CSVGTGSSYEQYF. V is TRBV29-1 and J is TRBJ2-7; TRBD1 matches at 9 bases. V shed 6 bases and J 0 bases; nucleotides not matched to a gene: 3. Looked up from germline, CDR1 is SQVTM and CDR2 is ANQGSEA. The CDR3 extends over 13 amino acids.

The DNA for the CDR3 is TGTGCCAGCAGCCCCCGGGCCCGTACGTCCTACAATGAGCAGTTCTTC. Its translation: CASSPRARTSYNEQFF. The chain couples TRBV5-4 to TRBJ2-1; D gene unclear. Germline V CDR1 and CDR2: SGHNT, YYREEE (reference sequence). Trimming removed 4 bases from V and 1 base from J, with 15 bases in between. The CDR3 consists of 16 residues.

V gene TRBV7-9 combines with J gene TRBJ1-3, with 7 bases that match TRBD1. The germline V gene encodes CDR1 SEHNR and CDR2 FQNEAQ (reference sequence). Trimming at V came to 1 base and at J to 5 bases, leaving 2 bases not matched to a gene. The CDR3 totals 14 residues. This CDR3 reads CASSLGQGRNTIYF. The CDR3 nucleotides read TGTGCCAGCAGCTTAGGACAGGGCCGAAACACCATATATTTT.

This clone has only one observation. V usage is TRBV15 and J usage is TRBJ2-5, with D possibly matching TRBD2 (5 bases). Germline V gene data show CDR1 as LNHNV and CDR2 as YYDKDF (reference sequence). This CDR3 comprises 15 residues. Trimming pared 0 bases from V and 3 bases from J, leaving 11 bases between. This CDR3 is CATSRDVGEEETQYF. Written as DNA, the CDR3 is TGTGCCACCAGCAGAGATGTGGGAGAAGAAGAGACCCAGTACTTC.

The chain combines TRBV6-1 with TRBJ1-6; possible D gene TRBD1, 5 bases. The CDR3 contains 14 residues. The V gene lost 3 bases and the J gene lost 8 bases, with 11 bases spanning the gap. Germline values: CDR1 MNHNS, CDR2 SASEGT. The CDR3 here is CASSDRARDSPLHF. The DNA of the CDR3 is TGTGCCAGCAGTGACCGGGCCAGGGATTCACCCCTCCACTTT.

The gene calls are TRBV18 and TRBJ1-4; no clear D gene. CDR1 is KGHSH and CDR2 is LQKENI in the germline V gene. V was pared by 3 bases and J by 5 bases, with 7 bases between. This CDR3 region has 13 residues. The CDR3 loop reads CASSPLTNEKLFF. Here the CDR3 DNA reads TGTGCCAGCTCACCCCTGACAAATGAAAAACTGTTTTTT.

J is TRBJ2-2 and V is TRBV7-9; a weak D match, TRBD1 (6 bases). The CDR3 is 13 residues long. Germline assignment: CDR1 SEHNR and CDR2 FQNEAQ (reference sequence). Trimming cost V 5 bases and J 7 bases, with 11 bases left between them. In DNA, the CDR3 is TGTGCCAGCAGCGTACTACAGGGCGGGGAGCTGTTTTTT. Its protein product is CASSVLQGGELFF. Combining the CDR3 with reference TRBV7-9 and TRBJ2-2 gives the whole variable domain DTGVSQNPRHKITKRGQNVTFRCDPISEHNRLYWYRQTLGQGPEFLTYFQNEAQLEKSRLLSDRFSAERPKGSFSTLEIQRTEQGDSAMYLCASSVLQGGELFFGEGSRLTVL.

CDR3 in DNA: TGTGCCATCAGTGAGCAGGGGGCGAGGTCCACTGAAGCTTTCTTT. Its translation: CAISEQGARSTEAFF. V gene TRBV10-3 combines with J gene TRBJ1-1, with TRBD1 identical over 8 bases. Germline CDR1 ENHRY, CDR2 SYGVKD. This CDR3 has 15 residues. The V segment lost 2 bases and the J segment 4 bases; nucleotides outside the gene matches: 6.